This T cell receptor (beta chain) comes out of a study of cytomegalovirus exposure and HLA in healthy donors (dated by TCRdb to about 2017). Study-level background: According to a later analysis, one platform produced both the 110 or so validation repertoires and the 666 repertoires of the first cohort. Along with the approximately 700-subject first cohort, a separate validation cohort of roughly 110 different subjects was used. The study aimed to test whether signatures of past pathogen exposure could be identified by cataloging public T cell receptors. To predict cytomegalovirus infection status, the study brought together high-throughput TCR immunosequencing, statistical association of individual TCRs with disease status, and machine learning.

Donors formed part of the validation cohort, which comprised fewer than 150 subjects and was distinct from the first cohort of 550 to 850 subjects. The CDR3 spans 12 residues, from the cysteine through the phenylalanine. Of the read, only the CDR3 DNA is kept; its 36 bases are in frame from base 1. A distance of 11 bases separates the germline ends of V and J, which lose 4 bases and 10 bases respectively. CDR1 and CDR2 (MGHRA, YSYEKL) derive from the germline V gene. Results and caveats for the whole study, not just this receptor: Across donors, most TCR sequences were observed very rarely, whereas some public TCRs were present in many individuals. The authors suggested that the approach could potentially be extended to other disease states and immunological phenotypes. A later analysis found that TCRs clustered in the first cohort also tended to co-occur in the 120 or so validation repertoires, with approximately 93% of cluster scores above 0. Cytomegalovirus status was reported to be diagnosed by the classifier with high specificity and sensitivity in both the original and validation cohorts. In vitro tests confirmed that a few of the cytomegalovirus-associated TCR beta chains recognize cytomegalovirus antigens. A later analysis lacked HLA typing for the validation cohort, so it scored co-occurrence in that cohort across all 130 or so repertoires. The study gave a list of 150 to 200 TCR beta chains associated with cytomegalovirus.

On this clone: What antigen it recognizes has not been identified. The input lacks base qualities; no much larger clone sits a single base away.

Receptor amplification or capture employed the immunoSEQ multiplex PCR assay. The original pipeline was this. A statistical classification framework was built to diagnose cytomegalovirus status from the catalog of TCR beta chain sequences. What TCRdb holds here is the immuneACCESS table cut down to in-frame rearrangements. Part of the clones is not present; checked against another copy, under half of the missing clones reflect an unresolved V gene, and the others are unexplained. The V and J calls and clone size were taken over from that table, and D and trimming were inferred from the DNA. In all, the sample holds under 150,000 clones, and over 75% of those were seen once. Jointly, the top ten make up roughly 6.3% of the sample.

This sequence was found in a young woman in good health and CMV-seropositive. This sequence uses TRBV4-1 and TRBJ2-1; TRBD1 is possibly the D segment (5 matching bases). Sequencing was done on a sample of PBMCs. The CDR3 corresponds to CASSPISGEQFF. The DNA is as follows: TGCGCCAGCAGCCCCATATCAGGGGAGCAGTTCTTC.